Shown below are 30 T cell receptor beta chains from a single sample sequenced in a study of blood T cell repertoires in COVID-19. TCRdb keeps only in-frame clones here, not all; method: immunoSEQ multiplex PCR. The repertoire holds 140,000 to 150,000 clones, nearly 90% seen once, with about 1.7% in the top ten. The sample consisted of peripheral blood. All receptors come from a man aged 70-80 years with acute or convalescent COVID-19.

The rearrangement links TRBV30 to TRBJ1-2; possible D gene TRBD1, 5 bases. This CDR3 region has 15 residues. CDR1 is GTSNPN and CDR2 is SVGIG in the germline V gene (reference sequence). The ends were cut back, 2 bases at V and 4 bases at J, with 17 bases in the middle. This CDR3 is CAWSSPATASYGYTF. CDR3 DNA sequence: TGTGCCTGGAGTTCCCCCGCGACAGCGAGCTATGGCTACACCTTC.

CDR3 sequence: CASDSGQGTTGELFF. The CDR3 coding sequence is TGTGCCAGCGACTCGGGACAGGGGACCACCGGGGAGCTGTTTTTT. The chain links TRBV28 to TRBJ2-2; 10 bases map to TRBD1. The V and J ends lost 8 bases and 4 bases, in that order; junction bases with no gene match: 7. Germline V lookup: CDR1 MDHEN, CDR2 SYDVKM. The CDR3 contains 15 residues. The full variable domain, with the rest looked up from reference TRBV28 and TRBJ2-2, is DVKVTQSSRYLVKRTGEKVFLECVQDMDHENMFWYRQDPGLGLRLIYFSYDVKMKEKGDIPEGYSVSREKKERFSLILESASTNQTSMYLCASDSGQGTTGELFFGEGSRLTVL.

This clone was observed once. The V call is TRBV28, the J call TRBJ1-2; D is perhaps TRBD1 (5 bases). The CDR3 is made up of 14 amino acids. Trimming cost V 2 bases and J 4 bases, with 11 bases left between them. Germline-derived CDR1 and CDR2 are MDHEN and SYDVKM. The CDR3 region has the DNA TGTGCCAGCAGTTTAATGGGGCAGCTCTATGGCTACACCTTC. It codes for CASSLMGQLYGYTF.

This chain joins TRBV4-1 and TRBJ2-3; TRBD2 matches at 9 bases. The CDR3 is 18 amino acids. The V segment lost 1 base and the J segment 5 bases; nucleotides outside the gene matches: 13. Looked up from germline, CDR1 is MGHRA and CDR2 is YSYEKL. The CDR3 sequence is CASSQGGLAGLRGDTQYF. CDR3 in DNA: TGCGCCAGCAGCCAAGGGGGGCTAGCGGGGTTACGAGGAGATACGCAGTATTTT.

This sequence joins TRBV24-1 and TRBJ1-2, with 8 bases identical to TRBD1. J lost 6 bases, V lost 4 bases, and 12 bases had no gene match. Germline V CDR1 and CDR2: KGHDR, SFDVKD. CDR3 length: 16 residues. The CDR3 nucleotides are TGTGCCACCAGTGAACCTTCGGACAGGGAAGCGAATGGCTACACCTTC. Residues: CATSEPSDREANGYTF.

The rearrangement links TRBV14 to TRBJ1-1, with no clear D. V lost 1 base and J 5 bases, leaving 8 bases between the germline ends. Germline V gene lookup returns CDR1 SGHDN and CDR2 FVKESK. This CDR3 contains 13 residues. The CDR3 is CASSQAPRTEAFF. CDR3 coding DNA: TGTGCCAGCAGCCAAGCTCCGAGGACTGAAGCTTTCTTT.

Only a few counts were recorded for this clone. The chain recombines TRBV11-2 with TRBJ2-2, with a possible D match to TRBD2 (6 bases). Germline-derived CDR1 and CDR2 are SGHAT and FQNNGV. Trimming took 3 bases from V and 1 from J, leaving 12 bases between them. CDR3 size: 16 residues. CDR3 in amino acids: CASSFGGTWNTGELFF. DNA of the CDR3: TGTGCCAGCAGCTTCGGCGGGACTTGGAACACCGGGGAGCTGTTTTTT.

To note about this clone: Germline and junction disagree at one end, which may indicate a read error. The chain has TRBV19 and TRBJ2-3; D is possibly TRBD2 (5 bases). CDR3 length equals 15 residues. Germline assignment: CDR1 LNHDA and CDR2 SQIVND (reference sequence). Here the CDR3 reads CASGIRRSGTDTQYF. DNA for the CDR3: TGTGCCAGTGGTATCCGGAGGTCGGGCACAGATACGCAGTATTTT.

This chain connects TRBV6-5 to TRBJ1-1; 10 bases match TRBD1. V trimming: 6 bases; J trimming: 4 bases; junction bases outside the gene matches: 5. This CDR3 has 14 amino acids. From germline, CDR1 is MNHEY and CDR2 SVGAGI. CDR3 residues: CASRYRTGGTEAFF. The DNA for the CDR3 is TGTGCCAGCAGATACCGGACAGGGGGCACTGAAGCTTTCTTT.

The V gene is TRBV30, the J gene TRBJ1-2; unclear D gene. V was shortened by 2 bases and J by 0 bases, with 19 bases between the two germline ends. CDR1 and CDR2 from the germline V gene are GTSNPN and SVGIG (reference sequence). The CDR3 is 17 residues long. The CDR3: CAWSMLEEAIANYGYTF. Here the CDR3 DNA reads TGTGCCTGGAGTATGTTGGAGGAGGCGATCGCTAACTATGGCTACACCTTC.

The chain is built from TRBV7-2 and TRBJ1-1; no clear D gene. V shed 1 base and J shed 8 bases, with 11 bases lying between them. CDR1 SGHTA and CDR2 FQGNSA come from the germline V gene. The CDR3 contains 13 residues. The CDR3 region is CASSLDTVREAFF. The CDR3 DNA reads TGTGCCAGCAGCTTAGACACAGTACGGGAAGCTTTCTTT.

V gene TRBV10-2 combines with J gene TRBJ1-3, with 8 bases fitting TRBD1. The CDR3 is 12 amino acids. Germline V gene lookup returns CDR1 WSHSY and CDR2 SAAADI. The V segment lost 10 bases and the J segment 2 bases; nucleotides outside the gene matches: 1. CDR3 nucleotides: TGCGCCACACAGGGGGCTGGAAACACCATATATTTT. This translates into CATQGAGNTIYF.

J is TRBJ2-6 and V is TRBV4-1; D is uncertain. Trimming shortened V by 1 base and J by 1 base, and 8 bases separated the two germline ends. Germline V gene data show CDR1 as MGHRA and CDR2 as YSYEKL. This CDR3 is built from 16 residues. CDR3 DNA: TGCGCCAGCAGCCAAGTAGAGGTTTCTGGGGCCAACGTCCTGACTTTC. It specifies CASSQVEVSGANVLTF.

The genes are TRBV7-9 and TRBJ1-3; no reliable D call. V gave up 2 bases and J gave up 0 bases, with 8 bases separating them. Germline CDR1 reads SEHNR; CDR2 reads FQNEAQ (reference sequence). The CDR3 is 15 amino acids. CDR3 coding DNA: TGTGCCAGCAGCTTACTGGGAGGCTCTGGAAACACCATATATTTT. It encodes CASSLLGGSGNTIYF. The whole variable domain, remainder taken from reference TRBV7-9 and TRBJ1-3, is DTGVSQNPRHKITKRGQNVTFRCDPISEHNRLYWYRQTLGQGPEFLTYFQNEAQLEKSRLLSDRFSAERPKGSFSTLEIQRTEQGDSAMYLCASSLLGGSGNTIYFGEGSWLTVV.

CDR3 nucleotide sequence: TGTGCCAGCAGTTACGAAAGGATAGCGGGAGGGCCCTCCTACGAGCAGTACTTC. Translated: CASSYERIAGGPSYEQYF. The chain is built from TRBV6-2 or TRBV6-3 and TRBJ2-7; TRBD2 aligns across 11 bases. Germline CDR1 is MNHEY and CDR2 is SVGEGT. This CDR3 has 18 amino acids. The ends lost 2 bases at V and 0 bases at J; junction bases unmatched: 9.

The chain's CDR3 is CASSAHNRVGAGNTIYF. CDR3 coding DNA: TGTGCCAGCAGCGCCCATAACAGGGTAGGGGCTGGAAACACCATATATTTT. The chain joins TRBV7-9 to TRBJ1-3, with D possibly matching TRBD1 (6 bases). V shed 5 bases and J shed 2 bases, with 19 bases lying between them. CDR3 length: 17 amino acids. The germline V gene encodes CDR1 SEHNR and CDR2 FQNEAQ (reference sequence).

This chain uses TRBV6-5 with TRBJ1-3; TRBD1 matches 7 bases. The trim removed 5 bases at V and 4 bases at J, leaving 8 bases unmatched. In germline, CDR1 is MNHEY, CDR2 SVGAGI. CDR3 length: 15 residues. Here the CDR3 DNA reads TGTGCCAGCAGTACAACGACAGGGAGCGGAAACACCATATATTTT. Residues: CASSTTTGSGNTIYF.

CDR3 nucleotides: TGTGCCAGCAGTGGTGGGGGGTGGTCCCAGTACTTC. This codes for CASSGGGWSQYF. The chain combines TRBV28 with TRBJ2-5; D is perhaps TRBD2 (6 bases). CDR1 and CDR2 from the germline V gene are MDHEN and SYDVKM. V was cut by 5 bases and J by 9 bases, with 13 bases left in between. CDR3 length: 12 residues.

This clone came up once. V usage is TRBV5-1 and J usage is TRBJ2-7; 11 positions match TRBD1. Germline V CDR1 and CDR2: SGHRS, YFSETQ. The length of the CDR3 is 14 residues. V was pared by 0 bases and J by 7 bases, with 3 bases of the junction left unmatched. The CDR3 sequence: CASSLAGTGGEQYF. CDR3 DNA sequence: TGCGCCAGCAGCTTGGCTGGGACAGGGGGTGAGCAGTACTTC.

The V gene is TRBV9, the J gene TRBJ1-1, with D perhaps matching TRBD1 (5 bases). Germline V gene data show CDR1 as SGDLS and CDR2 as YYNGEE. Trimming stripped 3 bases from V and 5 bases from J, with 11 bases between. The CDR3 length is 13 residues. CDR3 sequence: CASSATPGTEAFF. In DNA, the CDR3 is TGTGCCAGCAGCGCTACCCCAGGGACTGAAGCTTTCTTT.

The J gene is TRBJ2-1, the V gene TRBV4-1; 9 nucleotides line up with TRBD2. CDR1 and CDR2 (germline): MGHRA, YSYEKL. CDR3 length equals 15 residues. V lost 3 bases and J lost 6; bases outside the gene matches: 6. CDR3 sequence: CASSQPGLAVNEQFF. The CDR3 DNA reads TGCGCCAGCAGCCAGCCGGGACTAGCAGTCAATGAGCAGTTCTTC.

The chain has TRBV28 and TRBJ2-1, with 9 positions matching TRBD2. The CDR3 sequence is 14 residues long. In germline, CDR1 is MDHEN, CDR2 SYDVKM. V lost 5 bases and J lost 8; bases outside the gene matches: 7. CDR3 coding DNA: TGTGCCAGCAGTGCCGGGACTAGCCTCGATGAGCAGTTCTTC. Protein: CASSAGTSLDEQFF.

This sequence joins TRBV12-2 and TRBJ2-3; TRBD2, the table's D call, was not compared with the DNA. TRBV12-2 is described as a pseudogene. CDR3 length: 17 residues. DNA for the CDR3: TGTGCAAGTCGCCTTCCTCAGCGGGAGGCTAGCACAGATACGCAGTATTTT. It translates to CASRLPQREASTDTQYF.

This clone has just one count. The V call is TRBV5-5, the J call TRBJ2-1; 7 bases line up with TRBD2. Germline V gives CDR1 SGHKS, CDR2 YYEKEE (reference sequence). The trim removed 1 base at V and 3 bases at J, leaving 4 bases unmatched. The CDR3 has 15 amino acids. The CDR3 protein is CASSLRREIYNEQFF. The CDR3 DNA reads TGTGCCAGCAGCTTGAGGCGGGAGATCTACAATGAGCAGTTCTTC.

The chain links TRBV5-5 to TRBJ1-4; 9 bases are a match to TRBD1. The CDR3 extends over 15 amino acids. Germline CDR1 is SGHKS and CDR2 is YYEKEE (reference sequence). Trimming cost V 3 bases and J 5 bases; bases outside gene matches: 5. The CDR3: CASSWTGEINEKLFF. In DNA form, the CDR3 reads TGTGCCAGCAGCTGGACAGGGGAGATCAATGAAAAACTGTTTTTT.

The CDR3 protein is CASSLPSGGGRYEQYF. CDR3 DNA: TGTGCCAGCAGTTTACCTTCGGGGGGAGGGCGATACGAGCAGTACTTC. The J gene is TRBJ2-7, the V gene TRBV28; the match to TRBD2 covers 7 bases. CDR3 size: 16 residues. The germline CDR1 and CDR2 sequences are MDHEN and SYDVKM. The V segment lost 2 bases and the J segment 4 bases; nucleotides outside the gene matches: 11.

The rearrangement links TRBV5-6 to TRBJ2-1; D not resolved. With 2 bases removed from V and 5 bases from J, the gap between germline ends came to 8 bases. This CDR3 comprises 13 residues. CDR1 and CDR2 from the germline V gene are SGHDT and YYEEEE. CDR3 nucleotide sequence: TGTGCCAGCAGCTTATGGCGGAACAATGAGCAGTTCTTC. This gives the protein CASSLWRNNEQFF.

The CDR3 reads CASSLSGGNTDTQYF. The DNA for the CDR3 is TGTGCCAGCAGCTTGAGTGGAGGGAACACAGATACGCAGTATTTT. The rearrangement links TRBV5-6 to TRBJ2-3; perhaps TRBD2 as D (6 bases). The CDR3 extends over 15 amino acids. Trimming pared 1 base from V and 2 bases from J, leaving 11 bases between. From germline, CDR1 is SGHDT and CDR2 YYEEEE.

The J gene is TRBJ2-7, the V gene TRBV6-5; 7 bases are a match to TRBD2. Trimming at V came to 2 bases and at J to 4 bases, leaving 2 bases not matched to a gene. CDR1 is MNHEY and CDR2 is SVGAGI in the germline V gene. The CDR3 runs to 13 residues. The CDR3 is CASSYGRGYEQYF. CDR3 sequence (DNA): TGTGCCAGCAGTTACGGGAGGGGATACGAGCAGTACTTC.

CDR3 DNA sequence: TGTGCCAGCCTTTCGGGAATCCTGAACACTGAAGCTTTCTTT. Protein product: CASLSGILNTEAFF. J is TRBJ1-1 and V is TRBV7-9; D gene unclear. Per the germline V gene, CDR1 is SEHNR and CDR2 is FQNEAQ (reference sequence). The CDR3 spans 14 residues. V was clipped by 8 bases and J by 0 bases, with 13 bases between them. Full variable domain (remainder filled in from reference TRBV7-9 and TRBJ1-1): DTGVSQNPRHKITKRGQNVTFRCDPISEHNRLYWYRQTLGQGPEFLTYFQNEAQLEKSRLLSDRFSAERPKGSFSTLEIQRTEQGDSAMYLCASLSGILNTEAFFGQGTRLTVV.